A selection of T cell receptor beta chains follows, all from one sample in a study of shared clonotypes between healthy human individuals. Sequencing was performed with immunoSEQ multiplex PCR; in TCRdb, only in-frame clones are kept and a portion is missing. The repertoire holds 1.4 million or so clones, with just under 99% as singletons. Material: naive CD4+ T cells sorted from blood. These receptors all stem from a man in his thirties or forties in good health. CDR3s include the opening cysteine and the closing phenylalanine or tryptophan. A D gene is named only where the DNA matches it firmly. A clone size is listed for some rows: how often the clone was seen (once, few, many), or a class if it is expanded.

clone_size	v_call	j_call	d_call	cdr3_nt	cdr3_aa
-	TRBV18	TRBJ2-3	TRBD2	TGTGCCAGCTCACCATGGACGGGAGGGCAGGTAGATACGCAGTATTTT	CASSPWTGGQVDTQYF
once	TRBV11-2	TRBJ2-3	-	TGTGCCAGCAGCCAAACTAGAGGAACAGATACGCAGTATTTT	CASSQTRGTDTQYF
-	TRBV14	TRBJ1-1	-	TGTGCCAGCAGCCAAGACATTCGAGTTGGGGGGACCGGCACTGAAGCTTTCTTT	CASSQDIRVGGTGTEAFF
few	TRBV5-4	TRBJ1-1	-	TGTGCCAGCAGCTTGTCTGCAACACTTGAAGCTTTCTTT	CASSLSATLEAFF
-	TRBV9	TRBJ2-3	-	TGTGCCAGCAGCGTAGATCGTCGGCGGGGTGGTATTAATACGCAGTATTTT	CASSVDRRRGGINTQYF
-	TRBV14	TRBJ2-7	-	TGTGCCAGCAGCCAAGAAAACCTAGGACAGTACGAGCAGTACTTC	CASSQENLGQYEQYF
-	TRBV10-1	TRBJ1-1	-	TGCGCCAGCACGAGGGATGGTAACACTGAAGCTTTCTTT	CASTRDGNTEAFF
-	TRBV5-1	TRBJ1-3	-	TGCGCCAGCAGCTTGGCGAGGGGCTCTGGAAACACCATATATTTT	CASSLARGSGNTIYF
-	TRBV7-6	TRBJ2-7	TRBD1	TGTGCCAGCAGCTTAGCGACAGGGGGCTCCGAGCAGTACTTC	CASSLATGGSEQYF
-	TRBV28	TRBJ2-3	TRBD2	TGTGCCAGCACTCTTCTGGGACTACCCCCCGGCACAGATACGCAGTATTTT	CASTLLGLPPGTDTQYF
once	TRBV4-2	TRBJ2-3	-	TGTGCCAGCAGCCAAGGGGACACAGATACGCAGTATTTT	CASSQGDTDTQYF